A single sample is the source of the 20 T cell receptor beta chains below, sequenced in a study of metastatic and nonmetastatic thyroid tumors. Using MiXCR, TCRdb re-called clones from the PCR reads. The data show roughly 20,000 clones, roughly a third seen once. All patients reached thyroid surgery having received no treatment beforehand. The material sequenced was tumor tissue. The origin of the receptors is a female donor with papillary thyroid cancer or a benign thyroid nodule (not recorded which). Some clones in this sample may be carry-over from other donors' samples.

This chain joins TRBV12-3 or TRBV12-4 and TRBJ1-5; the match to TRBD1 covers 9 bases. V was pared by 6 bases and J by 5 bases, with 5 bases of the junction left unmatched. CDR3 length equals 14 residues. The CDR3 DNA reads TGTGCCAGCAGCCTGGGACAGGGAGATCAGCCCCAGCATTTT. It codes for CASSLGQGDQPQHF.

V gene TRBV6-1 combines with J gene TRBJ1-6; TRBD1 is a possible D gene (5 bases). The V end was cut by 6 bases, the J end by 7 bases, with 19 bases between. This CDR3 has 16 residues. Germline lookup yields CDR1 MNHNS and CDR2 SASEGT. The CDR3 bases are TGTGCCAGCAGCCCCCGGGACGTATCGCCGAATTCACCCCTCCACTTT. Translating it yields CASSPRDVSPNSPLHF.

In this sample, this clone turned up a few times. This chain links TRBV20-1 with TRBJ2-1; D is perhaps TRBD2 (6 bases). This CDR3 contains 13 residues. Between the trimmed V and J ends, which lost 3 bases and 4 bases, there was a span of 10 bases. Germline lookup yields CDR1 DFQATT and CDR2 SNEGSKA (reference sequence). The CDR3 here is CSASGGVYNEQFF. In nucleotides, the CDR3 is TGCAGTGCTAGCGGAGGGGTATACAATGAGCAGTTCTTC.

This clone was seen repeatedly, ten times or more. The CDR3 spells CASGQGNSPLHF. The CDR3, as DNA: TGTGCCAGCGGGCAGGGGAATTCACCCCTCCACTTT. V is TRBV6-1 and J is TRBJ1-6; perhaps TRBD1 as D (6 bases). The V and J ends lost 8 bases and 7 bases respectively, with 9 bases between them. This CDR3 comprises 12 residues. CDR1 MNHNS and CDR2 SASEGT come from the germline V gene.

The chain recombines TRBV4-3 with TRBJ1-2, with 7 bases aligning to TRBD1. Germline V lookup: CDR1 LGHNA, CDR2 YSLEER. J gave up 5 bases and V 3 bases, and 12 bases lay outside the gene matches. The CDR3 loop spans 16 amino acids. CDR3 in amino acids: CASSQQTGDSSYGYTF. Written as DNA, the CDR3 is TGCGCCAGCAGCCAGCAAACAGGGGACTCTAGTTATGGCTACACCTTC.

The chain recombines TRBV27 with TRBJ2-1; no clear D. Germline V gene lookup returns CDR1 MNHEY and CDR2 SMNVEV (reference sequence). Deletions cut 5 bases from V and 0 bases from J, with 8 bases between. The CDR3 has 14 amino acids. CDR3 residues: CASSIASSYNEQFF. The CDR3, as DNA: TGTGCCAGCAGTATAGCTAGCTCCTACAATGAGCAGTTCTTC.

This clone was counted between two and nine times. This chain's CDR3 is CASSPLAGGGNEQFF. The CDR3 region has the DNA TGTGCCAGCAGTCCCCTAGCGGGAGGGGGCAATGAGCAGTTCTTC. The rearrangement uses TRBV28 and TRBJ2-1, with 12 bases that match TRBD2. The CDR3 length is 15 residues. J was trimmed by 6 bases and V by 5 bases; bases with no gene match: 5. The germline V gene encodes CDR1 MDHEN and CDR2 SYDVKM.

This chain links TRBV6-6 with TRBJ1-4, with a possible D match to TRBD1 (6 bases). Germline V gene lookup returns CDR1 MNHNY and CDR2 SVGAGI (reference sequence). Trimming took 0 bases from V and 10 from J, leaving 9 bases between them. CDR3 length equals 13 residues. CDR3 in amino acids: CASSYSTGGKLFF. CDR3 nucleotide sequence: TGTGCCAGCAGTTACTCGACAGGTGGAAAACTGTTTTTT.

This clone was counted a few times. The chain is built from TRBV6-2 or TRBV6-3 and TRBJ1-5; D not resolved. From germline, CDR1 is MNHEY and CDR2 SVGEGT. This CDR3 contains 13 residues. The V gene lost 2 bases and the J gene lost 4 bases, with 6 bases spanning the gap. This chain's CDR3 is CASSYAENQPQHF. The DNA for the CDR3 is TGTGCCAGCAGTTACGCGGAGAATCAGCCCCAGCATTTT.

The sample holds a few counts of this clone. The CDR3 here is CASSEAPSGLDEQYF. The CDR3 nucleotides read TGTGCCAGCAGTGAAGCTCCGTCCGGGCTTGACGAGCAGTACTTC. The chain joins TRBV6-1 to TRBJ2-7; unclear D gene. V shed 0 bases and J shed 5 bases, with 14 bases lying between them. Germline loops: CDR1 MNHNS, CDR2 SASEGT. The CDR3 extends over 15 amino acids.

This clone was found a few times. This chain joins TRBV6-6 and TRBJ1-2; no definite D call. The V end lost 0 bases, the J end lost 5 bases, and 13 bases lay between the germline ends. The germline gives CDR1 MNHNY, CDR2 SVGAGI (reference sequence). This CDR3 has 15 amino acids. The CDR3, as DNA: TGTGCCAGCAGTTACTCCACAGTCCCCGGGTATGGCTACACCTTC. This translates into CASSYSTVPGYGYTF.

The chain employs TRBV7-2 and TRBJ2-3; TRBD1 might be the D (5 bases). The CDR3 totals 13 residues. V dropped 3 bases and J dropped 1 base, with 5 bases sitting between them. Germline-derived CDR1 and CDR2 are SGHTA and FQGNSA. CDR3: CASSFRGTDTQYF. DNA of the CDR3: TGTGCCAGCAGCTTCAGGGGCACAGATACGCAGTATTTT.

The genes are TRBV19 and TRBJ2-7, with a possible D match to TRBD2 (5 bases). In germline, CDR1 is LNHDA, CDR2 SQIVND (reference sequence). The ends were cut back, 6 bases at V and 1 base at J, with 13 bases in the middle. This CDR3 has 14 residues. The CDR3: CASSPRTASYEQYF. DNA for the CDR3: TGTGCCAGTAGCCCCCGGACTGCATCCTACGAGCAGTACTTC. The variable domain in full, completed from reference TRBV19 and TRBJ2-7, reads DGGITQSPKYLFRKEGQNVTLSCEQNLNHDAMYWYRQDPGQGLRLIYYSQIVNDFQKGDIAEGYSVSREKKESFPLTVTSAQKNPTAFYLCASSPRTASYEQYFGPGTRLTVT.

The rearrangement uses TRBV6-2 or TRBV6-3 and TRBJ2-7; 9 bases match TRBD1. V gave up 6 bases and J gave up 0 bases; unmatched junction bases: 6. Germline-derived CDR1 and CDR2 are MNHEY and SVGEGT. The CDR3 is 15 residues long. The CDR3, as DNA: TGTGCCAGCAGCCAAACGGGACAGGGCTCCTACGAGCAGTACTTC. Translated: CASSQTGQGSYEQYF.

The chain links TRBV25-1 to TRBJ2-1; 10 bases line up with TRBD2. The CDR3 consists of 13 residues. The germline V gene has CDR1 MGHDK and CDR2 SYGVNS. J gave up 11 bases and V 10 bases, and 11 bases lay outside the gene matches. The CDR3 loop is CATNLAGERKQFF. The DNA for the CDR3 is TGTGCCACCAATCTAGCGGGGGAGCGGAAGCAGTTCTTC.

This clone has a handful of counts. The chain couples TRBV10-1 to TRBJ2-7, with D possibly being TRBD2 (6 bases). V shed 6 bases and J shed 4 bases, with 13 bases lying between them. The CDR3 totals 13 residues. CDR1 and CDR2 (germline): WNHNN, SYGVQD (reference sequence). The CDR3 reads CASRGQTRYEQYF. The CDR3 region has the DNA TGCGCCAGCAGGGGGCAGACTAGGTACGAGCAGTACTTC.

Only a few counts were recorded for this clone. The gene calls are TRBV6-2 or TRBV6-3 and TRBJ1-2; possibly TRBD1 for D (5 bases). Trimming took 8 bases from V and 4 from J, leaving 11 bases between them. CDR3 size: 12 residues. Germline CDR1 is MNHEY and CDR2 is SVGEGT. The CDR3 protein is CASRGPIYGYTF. The CDR3 DNA is TGTGCCAGCCGGGGCCCCATCTATGGCTACACCTTC.

This rearrangement joins TRBV5-1 to TRBJ1-1, with 7 bases identical to TRBD1. V was clipped by 6 bases and J by 4 bases; unmatched bases: 6. Germline V CDR1 and CDR2: SGHRS, YFSETQ. The CDR3 is 13 residues long. CDR3: CASTHTGATEAFF. CDR3 in DNA: TGCGCCAGCACCCACACAGGGGCCACTGAAGCTTTCTTT. Using reference TRBV5-1 and TRBJ1-1 for the parts outside the CDR3, the full variable domain is KAGVTQTPRYLIKTRGQQVTLSCSPISGHRSVSWYQQTPGQGLQFLFEYFSETQRNKGNFPGRFSGRQFSNSRSEMNVSTLELGDSALYLCASTHTGATEAFFGQGTRLTVV.

The V and J genes are TRBV11-1 and TRBJ1-3; perhaps TRBD1 as D (5 bases). Germline CDR1 reads SGHAT; CDR2 reads FQDESV (reference sequence). Trimming removed 3 bases at V and 7 bases at J, with 22 bases between. The CDR3 sequence is 17 residues long. This chain's CDR3 is CASSFGTQDGGANTIYF. The CDR3 bases are TGTGCCAGCAGCTTCGGGACGCAGGATGGCGGTGCCAACACCATATATTTT. The full variable domain, its missing parts supplied by reference TRBV11-1 and TRBJ1-3, is EAEVAQSPRYKITEKSQAVAFWCDPISGHATLYWYRQILGQGPELLVQFQDESVVDDSQLPKDRFSAERLKGVDSTLKIQPAELGDSAMYLCASSFGTQDGGANTIYFGEGSWLTVV.

The chain recombines TRBV2 with TRBJ1-6; D may be TRBD1 (6 bases). The CDR3 runs to 15 residues. CDR1 is SNHLY and CDR2 is FYNNEI in the germline V gene. Trimming removed 6 bases from V and 12 bases from J, with 21 bases in between. The CDR3 DNA sequence: TGTGCCAGCAGCGAAACAGGGACTGCGGAGGGACCCCTCCACTTT. As protein: CASSETGTAEGPLHF. The full variable domain, completed using reference TRBV2 and TRBJ1-6, is EPEVTQTPSHQVTQMGQEVILRCVPISNHLYFYWYRQILGQKVEFLVSFYNNEISEKSEIFDDQFSVERPDGSNFTLKIRSTKLEDSAMYFCASSETGTAEGPLHFGNGTRLTVT.